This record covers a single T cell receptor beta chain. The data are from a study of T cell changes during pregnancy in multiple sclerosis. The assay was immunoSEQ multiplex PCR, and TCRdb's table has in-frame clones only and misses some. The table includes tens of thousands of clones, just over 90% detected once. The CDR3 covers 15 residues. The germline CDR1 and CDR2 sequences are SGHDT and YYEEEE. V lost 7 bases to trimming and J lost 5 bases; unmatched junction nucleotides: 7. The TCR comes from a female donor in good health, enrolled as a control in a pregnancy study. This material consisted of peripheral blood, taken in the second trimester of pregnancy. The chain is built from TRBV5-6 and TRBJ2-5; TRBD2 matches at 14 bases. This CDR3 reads CASSGLAGAGETQYF. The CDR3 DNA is TGTGCCAGCTCGGGACTAGCGGGGGCCGGGGAGACCCAGTACTTC.